This T cell receptor beta chain was sequenced during a study of OX40 agonist ivuxolimab in advanced cancers. About the study as a whole: Ivuxolimab was a fully human IgG2 agonistic monoclonal antibody targeting the costimulatory receptor OX40 (CD134). Intravenous ivuxolimab was administered to patients every 2 weeks at six dose levels: 0.01, 0.1, 0.3, 1.5, 3 and 10 mg/kg. Of the roughly 51 patients in dose escalation, about 20 had hepatocellular carcinoma, about 15 had melanoma, 9 had renal cell carcinoma and 9 had head and neck cancer. In the dose-escalation cohort, 70% to 85% of patients were male, and the mean age was roughly 56 years with a range of roughly 20 to 80. Patients were allowed to have had prior anti-PD-1, anti-PD-L1 or anti-CTLA-4 therapy, and around 41% of the dose-escalation patients had previously received checkpoint inhibitors. Partial responses occurred in three dose-escalation patients, of whom one had hepatocellular carcinoma and two had cutaneous melanoma. Peripheral TCRbeta sequencing was intended to test whether TCR sequence diversity was altered and clonal T-cell expansion was caused by ivuxolimab. The paper reports the monotherapy dose-escalation portion (N of about 52 patients) of the phase I ivuxolimab trial.

To sequence the TCRbeta CDR3 region, genomic DNA was isolated from the sorted cells. The immunoSEQ Assay was used to sequence the TCRbeta CDR3 regions. TCRdb took over this immuneACCESS table, retaining in-frame rearrangements with V and J assigned. Such tables are incomplete; in checked studies, under half of the missing clones stem from an unresolved V gene, and the remainder is unexplained. The sample yields about 93,000 clones; 85% to 90% were counted once. The ten largest clonotypes hold 0.3% to 0.4% of the sample. Points on this clone: Which antigen it targets is not known. No much larger clone is present one base from it, and per-base qualities are unavailable.

Broader findings and caveats from the paper: Antigen specificity was not determined for the clonally expanded peripheral T cells. After ivuxolimab, CD8+ T cells had more expanded clones than CD4+ T cells on average. Low levels of normalized T-cell clonal expansion were also shown by some nonresponding patients. At doses from 0.1 to 3.0 mg/kg, clonal expansion was seen in both CD4+ and CD8+ blood T cells between baseline and week 6. In the 0.1-3.0 mg/kg groups, partial responders had among the lowest normalized peripheral clonal expansion, particularly in CD8+ T cells.

Trimming takes 2 bases from V and 4 bases from J, and the germline ends sit 11 bases apart. CDR1 and CDR2 are read off the germline V gene (reference sequence) as SEHNR and FQNEAQ. The CDR3 measures 15 amino acids from cysteine to phenylalanine. This entry keeps only the CDR3 DNA: 45 bases, framed from base 1. The trial excluded patients who had a history of autoimmune disease or who were on systemic immunosuppression. In every dose cohort, peripheral blood was drawn for TCR sequencing at baseline, cycle 4 day 1, and cycle 7 day 1. Samples came from an open-label, multicenter, first-in-human phase I dose-escalation trial of ivuxolimab. Adults with locally advanced or metastatic head and neck squamous cell, hepatocellular, melanoma or renal cell carcinoma were enrolled in the trial. Before TCR sequencing, CD4+ T cells and CD8+ T cells from peripheral blood were sorted into separate populations.

The rearranged chain carries TRBV7-9 and TRBJ2-2; no D segment can be confidently identified. The TCR comes from an adult with an advanced solid tumor such as melanoma, head and neck, liver or kidney cancer. The input for sequencing was CD4+ or CD8+ T cells sorted from blood, taken in a trial of the OX40 agonist ivuxolimab. The DNA reads TGTGCCAGCAGCTTACGATCGGGTGCCACCGGGGAGCTGTTTTTT. It codes for CASSLRSGATGELFF.